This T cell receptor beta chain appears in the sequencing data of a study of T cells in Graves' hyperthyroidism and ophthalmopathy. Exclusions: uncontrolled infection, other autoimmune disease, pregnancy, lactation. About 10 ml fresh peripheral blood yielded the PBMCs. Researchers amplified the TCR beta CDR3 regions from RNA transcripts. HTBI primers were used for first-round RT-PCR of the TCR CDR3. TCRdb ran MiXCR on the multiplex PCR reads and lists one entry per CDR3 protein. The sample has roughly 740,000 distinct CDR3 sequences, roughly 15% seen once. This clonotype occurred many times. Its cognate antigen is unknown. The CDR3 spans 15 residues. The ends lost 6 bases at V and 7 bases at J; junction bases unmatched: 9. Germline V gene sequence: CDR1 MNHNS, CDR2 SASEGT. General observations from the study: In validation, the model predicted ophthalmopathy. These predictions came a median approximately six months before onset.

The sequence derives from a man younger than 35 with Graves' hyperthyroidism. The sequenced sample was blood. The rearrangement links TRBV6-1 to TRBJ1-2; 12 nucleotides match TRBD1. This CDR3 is CASRSGQGASAGYTF. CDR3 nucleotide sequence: TGTGCCAGCAGGTCGGGACAGGGGGCTTCGGCTGGCTACACCTTC.